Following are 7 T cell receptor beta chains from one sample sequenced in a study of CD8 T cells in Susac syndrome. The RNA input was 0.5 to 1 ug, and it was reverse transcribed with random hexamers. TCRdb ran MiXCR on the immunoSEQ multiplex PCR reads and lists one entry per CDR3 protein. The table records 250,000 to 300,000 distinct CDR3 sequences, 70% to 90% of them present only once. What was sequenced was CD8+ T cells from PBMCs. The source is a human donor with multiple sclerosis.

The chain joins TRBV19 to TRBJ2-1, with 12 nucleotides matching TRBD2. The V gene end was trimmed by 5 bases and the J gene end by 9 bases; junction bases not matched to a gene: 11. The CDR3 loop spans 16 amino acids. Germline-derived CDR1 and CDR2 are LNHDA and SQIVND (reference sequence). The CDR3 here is CASSGNLAGGPREQFF. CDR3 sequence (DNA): TGTGCCAGTAGTGGGAACCTAGCGGGAGGGCCGCGTGAGCAGTTCTTC.

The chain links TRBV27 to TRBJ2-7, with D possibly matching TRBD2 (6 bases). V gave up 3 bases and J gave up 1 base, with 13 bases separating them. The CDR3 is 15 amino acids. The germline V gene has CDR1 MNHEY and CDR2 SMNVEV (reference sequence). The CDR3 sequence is CASSFKGLASYEQYF. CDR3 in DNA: TGTGCCAGCAGTTTTAAAGGGCTAGCGTCCTACGAGCAGTACTTC.

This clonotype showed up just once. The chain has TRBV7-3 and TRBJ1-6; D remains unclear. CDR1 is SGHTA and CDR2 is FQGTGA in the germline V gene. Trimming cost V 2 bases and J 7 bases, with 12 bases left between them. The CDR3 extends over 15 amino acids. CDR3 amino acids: CASSLLGGANSPLHF. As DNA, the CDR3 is TGTGCCAGCAGCTTACTAGGAGGTGCGAATTCACCCCTCCACTTT.

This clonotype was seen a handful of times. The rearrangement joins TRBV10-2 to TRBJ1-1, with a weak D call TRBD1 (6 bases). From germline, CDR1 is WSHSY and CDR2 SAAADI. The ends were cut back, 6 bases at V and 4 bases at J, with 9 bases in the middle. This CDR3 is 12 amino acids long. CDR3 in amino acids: CASSEGGTEAFF. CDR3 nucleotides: TGCGCCAGCAGCGAAGGGGGCACTGAAGCTTTCTTT.

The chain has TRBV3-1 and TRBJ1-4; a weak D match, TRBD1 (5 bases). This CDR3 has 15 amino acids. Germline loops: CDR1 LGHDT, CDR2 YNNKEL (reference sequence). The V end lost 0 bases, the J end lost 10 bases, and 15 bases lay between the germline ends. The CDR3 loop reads CASSQDPGGSVKLFF. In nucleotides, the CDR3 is TGTGCCAGCAGCCAAGATCCGGGGGGTTCAGTAAAACTGTTTTTT.

The CDR3 bases are TGTGCCAGCAGTGAACGTCGGGACTCAACAGATACGCAGTATTTT. Its protein product is CASSERRDSTDTQYF. The J gene is TRBJ2-3, the V gene TRBV2; D may be TRBD2 (6 bases). Germline V gene lookup returns CDR1 SNHLY and CDR2 FYNNEI. The CDR3 has 15 amino acids. Trimming removed 2 bases at V and 3 bases at J, with 12 bases between.

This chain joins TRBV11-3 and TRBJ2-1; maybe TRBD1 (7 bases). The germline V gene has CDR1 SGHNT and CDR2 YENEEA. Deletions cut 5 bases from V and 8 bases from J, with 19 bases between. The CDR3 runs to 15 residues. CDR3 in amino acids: CASSQQGGFAHEQFF. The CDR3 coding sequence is TGTGCCAGCAGCCAGCAGGGGGGATTCGCCCATGAGCAGTTCTTC.